These T cell receptor beta chains were read from a single sample in a study of shared clonotypes between healthy human individuals. Assay used: immunoSEQ multiplex PCR; TCRdb lists only in-frame clones, some missing. The table records about 2.3 million clones, under 95% of them present only once. Sequencing used naive CD4+ T cells from PBMCs. These receptors were obtained from a man between 18 and 35 years old in good health. Some clones in this sample may be carry-over from other donors' samples. The CDR3 runs from the conserved cysteine through the conserved F or W. A D gene is named only where the DNA matches it firmly. Clone size is stated in some rows and not others, as once, few, many or a class when expanded.

v_gene	d_gene	j_gene	abundance	CDR3aa	CDR3nt
TRBV19	.	TRBJ2-1	.	CASSSRGQETWQFF	TGTGCCAGTAGTTCCCGGGGCCAGGAAACTTGGCAGTTCTTC
TRBV7-2	TRBD1	TRBJ1-2	.	CASSLGGGDGYTF	TGTGCCAGCAGCTTAGGAGGGGGCGATGGCTACACCTTC
TRBV27	TRBD2	TRBJ2-7	.	CASRSYGLASSYEQYF	TGTGCCAGCAGGAGCTATGGACTAGCGAGCTCCTACGAGCAGTACTTC
TRBV30	.	TRBJ2-2	.	CAWSVLIWSGELFF	TGTGCCTGGAGTGTACTAATTTGGTCCGGGGAGCTGTTTTTT
TRBV5-1	.	TRBJ2-1	.	CASSLGDSAKFF	TGCGCCAGCAGCTTGGGGGACTCGGCCAAGTTCTTC
TRBV19	.	TRBJ1-1	.	CASSRRPLAAEAFF	TGTGCCAGTAGTCGCCGGCCTCTAGCCGCTGAAGCTTTCTTT
TRBV28	.	TRBJ2-7	.	CASSLSPGGSPLGSYEQYF	TGTGCCAGCAGTCTTAGTCCAGGCGGCTCCCCCCTAGGATCCTACGAGCAGTACTTC
TRBV12-1	.	TRBJ2-3	.	CASGLVVDTQYF	TGTGCCAGCGGACTAGTGGTAGATACGCAGTATTTT
TRBV14	.	TRBJ2-7	once	CASSQEQWNAHEQYF	TGTGCCAGCAGCCAAGAACAGTGGAACGCCCACGAGCAGTACTTC
TRBV10-3	.	TRBJ2-7	.	CATQGSAGYEQYF	TGTGCCACCCAAGGGTCAGCGGGCTACGAGCAGTACTTC
TRBV10-3	.	TRBJ1-1	once	CAIGQPYTGRAFF	TGTGCCATCGGACAACCCTATACAGGACGAGCTTTCTTT
TRBV5-1	TRBD2	TRBJ2-1	.	CASSGGLAGALGQFF	TGCGCCAGCAGCGGCGGACTAGCGGGGGCCCTCGGGCAGTTCTTC
TRBV19	.	TRBJ1-2	.	CASSIGVFHGYTF	TGTGCCAGTAGTATCGGGGTTTTTCATGGCTACACCTTC
TRBV9	.	TRBJ1-4	.	CASSVDRGPLGKLFF	TGTGCCAGCAGCGTAGACCGGGGTCCTTTGGGAAAACTGTTTTTT
TRBV9	.	TRBJ1-4	once	CASSAGGGNEKLFF	TGTGCCAGCAGCGCCGGCGGAGGTAATGAAAAACTGTTTTTT
TRBV2	.	TRBJ2-5	.	CASSERGGVQYF	TGTGCCAGCAGTGAACGGGGAGGTGTCCAGTACTTC
TRBV18	.	TRBJ1-5	.	CASSPNLQGWSNQPQHF	TGTGCCAGCTCACCGAACCTCCAGGGTTGGAGCAATCAGCCCCAGCATTTT
TRBV13	.	TRBJ2-2	.	CASLLLGTGELFF	TGTGCCAGCCTCCTTTTGGGGACCGGGGAGCTGTTTTTT
TRBV6-1	.	TRBJ1-2	.	CAGLLGDYGYTF	TGTGCCGGACTACTGGGGGACTATGGCTACACCTTC
TRBV7-9	TRBD1	TRBJ2-7	.	CASSQGQGTMIQYF	TGTGCCAGCAGCCAGGGACAGGGTACAATGATTCAGTACTTC
TRBV28	.	TRBJ2-7	.	CASSSAAVYEQYF	TGTGCCAGCAGTTCGGCCGCCGTCTACGAGCAGTACTTC
TRBV28	.	TRBJ1-3	.	CASREVGGPGNTIYF	TGTGCCAGCAGGGAGGTAGGGGGTCCTGGAAACACCATATATTTT
TRBV11-3	.	TRBJ2-7	.	CASSLAPRTGTYEQYF	TGTGCCAGCAGCTTAGCTCCGCGGACGGGCACCTACGAGCAGTACTTC
TRBV5-5	.	TRBJ1-5	once	CASSLARDNQPQHF	TGTGCCAGCAGCTTGGCCAGGGACAATCAGCCCCAGCATTTT
TRBV19	.	TRBJ1-3	.	CASSYSGNTIYF	TGTGCCAGTAGTTACTCTGGAAACACCATATATTTT
TRBV25-1	.	TRBJ2-7	.	CASRGGVLGQYF	TGTGCCAGCAGGGGGGGTGTTTTGGGGCAGTACTTC
TRBV21-1	.	TRBJ1-5	.	CASSKDGDQPQHF	TGTGCCAGCAGCAAAGATGGCGATCAGCCCCAGCATTTT
TRBV6-1	TRBD1	TRBJ1-1	.	CASSHSRGGTEAFF	TGTGCCAGCAGTCACTCCAGGGGGGGGACTGAAGCTTTCTTT
TRBV28	TRBD1	TRBJ1-4	.	CASTGLQGTGEKLFF	TGTGCCAGCACCGGTTTACAGGGGACAGGTGAAAAACTGTTTTTT
TRBV5-1	.	TRBJ1-4	.	CASSFVAGGGSEKLFF	TGCGCCAGCAGCTTCGTGGCTGGCGGGGGAAGTGAAAAACTGTTTTTT
TRBV28	.	TRBJ1-1	.	CASTAWRGTEAFF	TGTGCCAGCACCGCCTGGCGGGGCACTGAAGCTTTCTTT
TRBV6-6	.	TRBJ1-3	once	CASSWTATSGNTIYF	TGTGCCAGCAGTTGGACAGCAACCTCTGGAAACACCATATATTTT
TRBV27	.	TRBJ1-1	.	CASSYGGLDTEAFF	TGTGCCAGCAGTTATGGAGGGTTAGACACTGAAGCTTTCTTT
TRBV11-2	.	TRBJ1-1	.	CASSTPRAGSTEAFF	TGTGCCAGCAGCACCCCCAGGGCGGGAAGCACTGAAGCTTTCTTT
TRBV29-1	.	TRBJ1-5	.	CSVAGRSSNQPQHF	TGCAGCGTTGCCGGCAGGAGCAGCAATCAGCCCCAGCATTTT
TRBV15	.	TRBJ1-3	.	CATSRVRNSGNTIYF	TGTGCCACCAGCAGAGTTAGGAACTCTGGAAACACCATATATTTT
TRBV4-1	.	TRBJ1-1	.	CASSQVGGRGEAFF	TGCGCCAGCAGCCAAGTCGGAGGACGGGGTGAAGCTTTCTTT
TRBV28	TRBD1	TRBJ2-3	.	CASRQTGVQDTQYF	TGTGCCAGCAGGCAGACAGGGGTCCAGGATACGCAGTATTTT
TRBV28	TRBD2	TRBJ2-1	.	CASSLRAGAYYNEQFF	TGTGCCAGCAGTCTAAGAGCGGGAGCGTACTACAATGAGCAGTTCTTC
TRBV7-9	.	TRBJ2-7	.	CASSREGLGSYEQYF	TGTGCCAGCAGCCGGGAAGGGTTGGGGTCCTACGAGCAGTACTTC
TRBV11-2	.	TRBJ2-2	.	CASSLDKGPTGELFF	TGTGCCAGCAGCTTAGATAAGGGTCCCACCGGGGAGCTGTTTTTT
TRBV28	TRBD1	TRBJ2-3	.	CASTEDRGATDTQYF	TGTGCCAGCACCGAGGACAGGGGAGCCACAGATACGCAGTATTTT
TRBV28	.	TRBJ2-2	.	CASSLGFGELFF	TGTGCCAGCAGTTTAGGTTTCGGGGAGCTGTTTTTT
TRBV4-2	.	TRBJ1-2	.	CASSQGEGGNNYGYTF	TGTGCCAGCAGCCAAGGAGAGGGGGGCAATAACTATGGCTACACCTTC
TRBV29-1	TRBD1	TRBJ2-7	.	CSVEEGTGAYEQYF	TGCAGCGTTGAAGAAGGGACAGGGGCCTACGAGCAGTACTTC
TRBV5-1	TRBD2	TRBJ2-2	.	CASSLVASGTLSGELFF	TGCGCCAGCAGCTTGGTGGCTAGCGGGACTCTATCCGGGGAGCTGTTTTTT
TRBV7-9	TRBD1	TRBJ1-2	.	CASSTRQGARGSYTF	TGTGCCAGCAGCACCCGACAGGGGGCGAGAGGAAGCTACACCTTC
TRBV6-1	.	TRBJ1-2	.	CASSEPNRIYGYTF	TGTGCCAGCAGTGAACCCAACAGGATCTATGGCTACACCTTC
TRBV30	.	TRBJ1-1	.	CAWAKPEGAFF	TGTGCCTGGGCCAAACCAGAAGGAGCTTTCTTT
TRBV19	.	TRBJ2-5	.	CASSIQGHQQETQYF	TGTGCCAGTAGTATCCAGGGACATCAACAAGAGACCCAGTACTTC